This T cell receptor beta chain was retrieved from a study of cytomegalovirus exposure and HLA in healthy donors (dated by TCRdb to about 2017). With regard to the full study: A later analysis indicated that the 90 to 150 validation repertoires were generated on the platform also employed for the approximately 700 repertoires of the first cohort. The study aimed to test whether signatures of past pathogen exposure could be identified by cataloging public T cell receptors. In addition to the first cohort of 666 subjects, a separate validation cohort of approximately 130 different subjects was used. High-throughput TCR immunosequencing, statistical association of individual TCRs with disease status, and machine learning were combined to predict cytomegalovirus infection status.

Separate from the approximately 700-subject first cohort, the validation cohort of roughly 110 subjects was the group to which the donors belonged. Points on this clone: Its cognate antigen has yet to be identified. Base qualities are not recorded, but no much larger clone differs from it by a single base.

Receptors were amplified or captured by the immunoSEQ multiplex PCR assay. Per the original workflow: A statistical classification framework was built to diagnose cytomegalovirus status from the catalog of TCR beta chain sequences. Sourced from immuneACCESS, this table was stored by TCRdb with only in-frame sequences that have V and J called. A share of the clones is absent; for the studies checked, an unresolved V gene accounts for under half, and the remainder has no known explanation. V, J and clone size were drawn from that table, and D and trimming were deduced from the DNA. The sample includes under 400,000 clones, with 88% observed a single time. Clones ranked in the top ten supply over 0.9% of the sample. Results and caveats for the whole study, not just this receptor: A few of the identified cytomegalovirus-associated TCR beta chains were confirmed in vitro to be specific for cytomegalovirus antigens. In a later analysis, TCRs clustered in the first cohort were found to also tend to co-occur in the roughly 110 validation repertoires, with about 93% of cluster scores above 0. According to the authors, the approach could potentially be generalized to other disease states and immunological phenotypes. In the study, approximately 160 TCR beta chains were listed as associated with cytomegalovirus. Most TCR sequences were seen in very few donors, while some public TCRs were found in many individuals. In both the original and validation cohorts, the classifier was reported to diagnose cytomegalovirus status with high specificity and sensitivity. A later analysis had no HLA typing for the validation cohort, so co-occurrence there was scored across all 110 or so repertoires.

Including the terminal cysteine and phenylalanine, the CDR3 comprises 13 residues. Of the read, only the CDR3 DNA is kept; its 39 bases are in frame from base 1. Per the germline V gene, SGHAT is the CDR1 and FQNNGV is the CDR2. The V end loses 6 bases and the J end loses 10 bases, and a stretch of 18 bases separates them. Here the chain combines TRBV11-2 and TRBJ1-1; TRBD1 is possibly the D segment (5 matching bases). The material sequenced was PBMCs. The clonotype was recovered from a man aged 30-40 years in good health and CMV-seronegative. The CDR3 is CASSFSGGGGAFF. The nucleotide sequence is given as TGTGCCAGCAGTTTCAGCGGGGGAGGAGGAGCTTTCTTT.